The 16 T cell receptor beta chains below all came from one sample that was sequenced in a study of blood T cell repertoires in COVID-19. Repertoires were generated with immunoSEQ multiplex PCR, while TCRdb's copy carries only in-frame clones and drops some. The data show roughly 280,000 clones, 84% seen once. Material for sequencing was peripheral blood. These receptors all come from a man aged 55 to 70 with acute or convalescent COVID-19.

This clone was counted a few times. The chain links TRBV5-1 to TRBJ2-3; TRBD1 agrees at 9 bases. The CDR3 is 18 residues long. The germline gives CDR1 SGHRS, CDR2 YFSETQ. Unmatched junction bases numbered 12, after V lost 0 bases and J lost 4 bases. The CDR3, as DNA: TGCGCCAGCAGCTTGGGTCTATGGACAGGGGAAGTCGCAGATACGCAGTATTTT. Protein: CASSLGLWTGEVADTQYF.

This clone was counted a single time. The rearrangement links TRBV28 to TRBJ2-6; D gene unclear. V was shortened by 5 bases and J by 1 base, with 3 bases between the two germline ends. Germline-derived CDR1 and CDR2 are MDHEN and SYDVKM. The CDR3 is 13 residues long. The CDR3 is CASSLSGANVLTF. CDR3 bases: TGTGCCAGCAGTCTTTCTGGGGCCAACGTCCTGACTTTC.

CDR3 amino acids: CASSSGTGANSPLHF. For the CDR3, the DNA is TGTGCCAGCAGCTCAGGGACAGGGGCCAATTCACCCCTCCACTTT. The genes are TRBV11-1 and TRBJ1-6, with 10 bases matching TRBD1. The germline V gene has CDR1 SGHAT and CDR2 FQDESV (reference sequence). After removal of 4 bases from V and 7 bases from J, the junction contained 4 bases not matched to a gene. The length of the CDR3 is 15 residues.

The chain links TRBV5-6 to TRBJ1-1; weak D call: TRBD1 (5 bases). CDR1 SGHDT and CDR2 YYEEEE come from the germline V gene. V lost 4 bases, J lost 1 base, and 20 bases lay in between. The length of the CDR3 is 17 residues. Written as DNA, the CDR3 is TGTGCCAGCAGCACTCTCAGGGTTTGGAGAAAGAACACTGAAGCTTTCTTT. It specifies CASSTLRVWRKNTEAFF. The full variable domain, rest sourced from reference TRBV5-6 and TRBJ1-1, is DAGVTQSPTHLIKTRGQQVTLRCSPKSGHDTVSWYQQALGQGPQFIFQYYEEEERQRGNFPDRFSGHQFPNYSSELNVNALLLGDSALYLCASSTLRVWRKNTEAFFGQGTRLTVV.

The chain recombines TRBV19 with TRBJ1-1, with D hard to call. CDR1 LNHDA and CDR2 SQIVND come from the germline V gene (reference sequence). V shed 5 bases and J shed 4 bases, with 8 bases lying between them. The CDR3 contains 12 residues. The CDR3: CASSSGSTEAFF. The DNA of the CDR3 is TGTGCCAGTAGTTCGGGTAGCACTGAAGCTTTCTTT.

CDR3 coding DNA: TGTGCCAGCAGCGTAGGGCCCCAGGCCACCCAAGAGACCCAGTACTTC. It encodes CASSVGPQATQETQYF. This rearrangement joins TRBV9 to TRBJ2-5; D call uncertain. Trimming took 0 bases from V and 1 from J, leaving 13 bases between them. Per the germline V gene, CDR1 is SGDLS and CDR2 is YYNGEE. The length of the CDR3 is 16 residues.

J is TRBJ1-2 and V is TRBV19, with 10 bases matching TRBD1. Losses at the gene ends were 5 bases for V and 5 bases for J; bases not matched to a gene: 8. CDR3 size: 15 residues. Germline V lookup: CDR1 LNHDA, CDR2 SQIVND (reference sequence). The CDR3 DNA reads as TGTGCCAGTAGTCTTCAGACAGGGGGCGGATATGGCTACACCTTC. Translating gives CASSLQTGGGYGYTF.

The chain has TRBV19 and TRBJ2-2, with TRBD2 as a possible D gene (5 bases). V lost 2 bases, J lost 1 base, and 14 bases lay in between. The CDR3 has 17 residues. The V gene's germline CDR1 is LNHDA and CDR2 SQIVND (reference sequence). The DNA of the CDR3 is TGTGCCAGTAGTATAAGACGGCTAGCCCTGAACACCGGGGAGCTGTTTTTT. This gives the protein CASSIRRLALNTGELFF.

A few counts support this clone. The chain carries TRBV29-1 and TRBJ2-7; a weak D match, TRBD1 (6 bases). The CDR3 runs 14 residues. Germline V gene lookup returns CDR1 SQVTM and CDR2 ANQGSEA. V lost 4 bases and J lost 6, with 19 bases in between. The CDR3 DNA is TGCAGCGTTGCGGTTAAGAGCCCAGGGGTCGAGCAGTACTTC. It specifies CSVAVKSPGVEQYF.

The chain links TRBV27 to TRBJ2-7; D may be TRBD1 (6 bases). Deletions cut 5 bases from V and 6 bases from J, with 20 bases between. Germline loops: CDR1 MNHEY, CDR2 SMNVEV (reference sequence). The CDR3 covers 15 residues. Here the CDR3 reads CASSTLFRGESEQYF. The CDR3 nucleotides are TGTGCCAGCAGTACCCTGTTCAGGGGTGAGTCCGAGCAGTACTTC.

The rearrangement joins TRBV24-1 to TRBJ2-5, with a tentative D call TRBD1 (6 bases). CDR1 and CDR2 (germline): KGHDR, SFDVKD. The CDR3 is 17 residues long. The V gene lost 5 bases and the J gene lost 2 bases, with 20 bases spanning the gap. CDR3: CATSAAGPGQLQETQYF. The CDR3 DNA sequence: TGTGCCACCAGTGCCGCTGGACCGGGACAATTGCAAGAGACCCAGTACTTC.

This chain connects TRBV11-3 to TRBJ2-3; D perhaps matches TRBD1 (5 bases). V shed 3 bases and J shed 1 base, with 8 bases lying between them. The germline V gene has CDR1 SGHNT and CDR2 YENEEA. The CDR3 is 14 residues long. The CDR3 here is CASSFGHGTDTQYF. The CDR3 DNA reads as TGTGCCAGCAGCTTTGGACATGGCACAGATACGCAGTATTTT.

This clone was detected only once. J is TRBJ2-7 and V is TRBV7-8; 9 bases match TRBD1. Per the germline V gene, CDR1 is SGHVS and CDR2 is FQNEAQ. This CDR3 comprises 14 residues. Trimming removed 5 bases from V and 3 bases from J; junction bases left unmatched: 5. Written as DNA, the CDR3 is TGTGCCAGCAGCATACAGGGGGCGGACTACGAGCAGTACTTC. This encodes CASSIQGADYEQYF.

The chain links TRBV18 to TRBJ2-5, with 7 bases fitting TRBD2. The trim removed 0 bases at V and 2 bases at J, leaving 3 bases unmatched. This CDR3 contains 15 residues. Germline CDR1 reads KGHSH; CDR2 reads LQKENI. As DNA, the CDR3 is TGTGCCAGCTCACCACCTCAGCGGGGTCAAGAGACCCAGTACTTC. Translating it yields CASSPPQRGQETQYF.

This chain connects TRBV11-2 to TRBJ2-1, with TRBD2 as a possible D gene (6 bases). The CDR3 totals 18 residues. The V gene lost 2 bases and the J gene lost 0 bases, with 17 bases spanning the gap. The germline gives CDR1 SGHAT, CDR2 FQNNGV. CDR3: CASSLKPAGLSSYNEQFF. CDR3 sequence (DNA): TGTGCCAGCAGCTTAAAACCAGCGGGCCTGAGCTCCTACAATGAGCAGTTCTTC.

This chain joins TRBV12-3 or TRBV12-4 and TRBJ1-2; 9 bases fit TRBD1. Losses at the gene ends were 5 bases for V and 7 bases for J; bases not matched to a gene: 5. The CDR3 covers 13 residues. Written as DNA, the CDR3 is TGTGCCAGCAGTACACAGGGGGCCCTTGGCTACACCTTC. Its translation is CASSTQGALGYTF.